This T cell receptor (beta chain) appears in the sequencing data of a study of T cell changes during pregnancy in multiple sclerosis. The table came from immunoSEQ multiplex PCR; TCRdb's copy has only in-frame clones and leaves some out. The data hold over 55,000 clones, with around 92% observed a single time. The germline CDR1 and CDR2 sequences are LGHNA and YNFKEQ. CDR3 length equals 22 residues. Trimming took 0 bases from V and 3 from J; bases not matched to a gene: 22. This clonotype was sampled from a female donor with multiple sclerosis, enrolled in a pregnancy study. The gene calls are TRBV4-2 and TRBJ2-7, with 11 bases fitting TRBD2. This specimen was peripheral blood, taken in the first trimester of pregnancy. The CDR3 spells CASSQDAYGGTSGLSTNYEQYF. The CDR3 DNA sequence: TGTGCCAGCAGCCAAGATGCCTATGGCGGGACTAGCGGATTATCAACTAACTACGAGCAGTACTTC.